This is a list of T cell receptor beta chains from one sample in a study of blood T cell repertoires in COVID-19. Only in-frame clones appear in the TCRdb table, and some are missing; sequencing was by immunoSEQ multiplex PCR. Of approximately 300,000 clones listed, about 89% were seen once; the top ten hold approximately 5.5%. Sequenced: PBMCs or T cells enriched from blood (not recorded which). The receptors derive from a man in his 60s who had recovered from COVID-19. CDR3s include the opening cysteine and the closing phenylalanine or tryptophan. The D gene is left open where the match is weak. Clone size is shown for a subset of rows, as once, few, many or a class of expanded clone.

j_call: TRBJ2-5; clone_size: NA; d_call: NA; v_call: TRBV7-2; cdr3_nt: TGTGCCAGCAGCTTAGCTGGGGGCGCCGAGACCCAGTACTTC; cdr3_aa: CASSLAGGAETQYF
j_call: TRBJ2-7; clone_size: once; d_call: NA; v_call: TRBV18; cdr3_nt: TGTGCCAGCTCACCAGCCAGGGGCGCGGCCTACGAGCAGTACTTC; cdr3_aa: CASSPARGAAYEQYF
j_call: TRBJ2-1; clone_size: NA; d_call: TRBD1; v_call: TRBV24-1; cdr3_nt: TGTGCCACCTCCAAACAGGGGGGCTCCTACAATGAGCAGTTCTTC; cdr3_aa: CATSKQGGSYNEQFF
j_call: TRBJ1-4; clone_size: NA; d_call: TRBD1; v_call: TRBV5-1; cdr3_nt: TGCGCCAGCAGCTTGTCAACAGGGGGCAAAGTGAATGAAAAACTGTTTTTT; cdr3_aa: CASSLSTGGKVNEKLFF
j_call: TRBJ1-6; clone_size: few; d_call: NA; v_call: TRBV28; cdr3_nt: TGTGCCAGCAGTTTATTTCTAGGGGCGCCCCGATCACCCCTCCACTTT; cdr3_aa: CASSLFLGAPRSPLHF
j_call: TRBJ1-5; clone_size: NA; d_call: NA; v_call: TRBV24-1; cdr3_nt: TGTGCCACCAGTGACAGTGGACGGACCCAGGGCCCCCAGCATTTT; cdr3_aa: CATSDSGRTQGPQHF
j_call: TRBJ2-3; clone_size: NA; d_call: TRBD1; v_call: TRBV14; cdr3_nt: TGTGCCAGCAGCCAGGGACAGAACACGCAGTATTTT; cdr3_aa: CASSQGQNTQYF
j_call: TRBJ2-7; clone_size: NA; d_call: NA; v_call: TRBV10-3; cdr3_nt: TGTGCCATCAGTGGTGGGGCACAAGGAGGGTACTCCTACGAGCAGTACTTC; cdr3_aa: CAISGGAQGGYSYEQYF
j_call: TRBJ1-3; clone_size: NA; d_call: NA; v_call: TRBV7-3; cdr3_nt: TGTGCCAGCAGCTTAAGGGGCGGCTCTGGAAACACCATATATTTT; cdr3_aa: CASSLRGGSGNTIYF
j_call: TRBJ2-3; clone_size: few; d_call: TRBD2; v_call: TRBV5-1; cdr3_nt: TGCGCCAGCAGCTTGGGGACTAGCGGTCTGAGCACAGATACGCAGTATTTT; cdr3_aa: CASSLGTSGLSTDTQYF
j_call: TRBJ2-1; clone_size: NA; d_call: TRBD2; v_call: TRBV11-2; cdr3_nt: TGTGCCAGCAGCTCAACCTTAGCGGGAGGAGGCACTGAGCAGTTCTTC; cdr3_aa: CASSSTLAGGGTEQFF
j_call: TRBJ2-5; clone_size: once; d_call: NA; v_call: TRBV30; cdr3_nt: TGTGCCTGGGTCCCCTGTAGCGGCCAAGAGACCCAGTACTTC; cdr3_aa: CAWVPCSGQETQYF
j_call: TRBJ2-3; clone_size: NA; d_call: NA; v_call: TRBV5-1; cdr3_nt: TGCGCCAGCACCCGGGGAAGCCGGGGCACAGATACGCAGTATTTT; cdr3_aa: CASTRGSRGTDTQYF
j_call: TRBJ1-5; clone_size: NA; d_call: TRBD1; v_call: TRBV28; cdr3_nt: TGTGCCAGCACCTCGGACAGGACTAATCAGCCCCAGCATTTT; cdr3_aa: CASTSDRTNQPQHF
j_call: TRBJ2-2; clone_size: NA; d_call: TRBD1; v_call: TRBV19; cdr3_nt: TGTGCCAGTAGTGGGACAGGGGACACCGGGGAGCTGTTTTTT; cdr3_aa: CASSGTGDTGELFF
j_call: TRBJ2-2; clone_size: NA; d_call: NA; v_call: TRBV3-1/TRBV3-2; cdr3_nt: TGTGCCAGCAGCCAAACTAACACCGGGGAGCTGTTTTTT; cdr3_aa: CASSQTNTGELFF
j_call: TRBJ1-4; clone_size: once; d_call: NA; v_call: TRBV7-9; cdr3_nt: TGTGCCAGCAGCCTAAAGGTACATCGGGACACAGATAATGAAAAACTGTTTTTT; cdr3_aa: CASSLKVHRDTDNEKLFF
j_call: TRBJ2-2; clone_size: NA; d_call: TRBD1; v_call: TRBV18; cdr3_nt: TGTGCCAGCTCTCCGGACAGGGTGTCCGCGAACACCGGGGAGCTGTTTTTT; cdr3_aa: CASSPDRVSANTGELFF
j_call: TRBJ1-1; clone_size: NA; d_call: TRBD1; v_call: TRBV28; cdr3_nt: TGTGCCAGCAGCCCCCCCCATTCGGACAGGGAAGCTTTCTTT; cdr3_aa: CASSPPHSDREAFF
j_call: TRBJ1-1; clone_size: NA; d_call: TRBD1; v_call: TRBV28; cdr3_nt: TGTGCCAGCAGTACAGGGGCTGCGGGGAACACTGAAGCTTTCTTT; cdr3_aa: CASSTGAAGNTEAFF
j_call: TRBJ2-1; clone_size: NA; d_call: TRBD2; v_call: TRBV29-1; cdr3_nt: TGCAGCGCCGGAGGGCGGGAGAGGAATGAGCAGTTCTTC; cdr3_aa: CSAGGRERNEQFF
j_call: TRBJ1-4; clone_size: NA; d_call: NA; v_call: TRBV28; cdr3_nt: TGTGCCAGCAGTTCGGATTCCCCCGGGACTAATGAAAAACTGTTTTTT; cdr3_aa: CASSSDSPGTNEKLFF
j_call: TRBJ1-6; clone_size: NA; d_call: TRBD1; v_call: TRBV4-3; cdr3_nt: TGCGCCAGCAGCCAAGAGGTACAGGGGTATTCACCCCTCCACTTT; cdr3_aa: CASSQEVQGYSPLHF
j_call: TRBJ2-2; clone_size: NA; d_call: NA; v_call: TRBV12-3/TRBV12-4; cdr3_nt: TGTGCCAGCAGTCGGGACACCGGGGAGCTGTTTTTT; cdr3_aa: CASSRDTGELFF
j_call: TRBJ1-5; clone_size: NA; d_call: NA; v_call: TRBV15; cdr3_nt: TGTGCCACCAGCAGAAGCATCGGACAGTTGGATCAGCCCCAGCATTTT; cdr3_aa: CATSRSIGQLDQPQHF
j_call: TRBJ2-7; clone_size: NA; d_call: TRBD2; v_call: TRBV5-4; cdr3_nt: TGTGCCAGCAGCTTGACTAGCGGTCCACACGAGCAGTACTTC; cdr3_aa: CASSLTSGPHEQYF
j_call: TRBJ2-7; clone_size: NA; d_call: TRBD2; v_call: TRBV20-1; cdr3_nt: TGCAGTGCTAGTTTGCCTAGCGGAATATACGAGCAGTACTTC; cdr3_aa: CSASLPSGIYEQYF
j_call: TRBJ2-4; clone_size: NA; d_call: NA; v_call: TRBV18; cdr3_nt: TGTGCCAGCTCACCGACAGGACTGGCCAAAAACATTCAGTACTTC; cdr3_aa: CASSPTGLAKNIQYF
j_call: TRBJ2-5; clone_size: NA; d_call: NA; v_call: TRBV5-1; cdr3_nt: TGCGCCAGCAGCTTGGATAGCTACCAAGGGACCCAGTACTTC; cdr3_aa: CASSLDSYQGTQYF
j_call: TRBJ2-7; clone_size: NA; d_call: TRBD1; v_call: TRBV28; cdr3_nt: TGTGCCAGCAGTTTTGGGACAGGGTTCAACGAGCAGTACTTC; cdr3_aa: CASSFGTGFNEQYF
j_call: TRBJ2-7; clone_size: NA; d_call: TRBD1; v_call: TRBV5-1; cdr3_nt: TGCGCCAGCAGCCCGGAGGGACAGGGGGCGCGCGAGCAGTACTTC; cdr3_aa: CASSPEGQGAREQYF
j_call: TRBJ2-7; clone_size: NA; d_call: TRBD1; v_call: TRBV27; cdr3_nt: TGTGCCAGCAGTTTAACGGTCCACAGGGGATCGATTAGCTCCTACGAGCAGTACTTC; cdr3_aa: CASSLTVHRGSISSYEQYF
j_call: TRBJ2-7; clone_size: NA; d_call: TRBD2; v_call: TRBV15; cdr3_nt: TGTGCCACCAGCAGACCCCTGGGGCTAGCGGGATCTGGCGAGCAGTACTTC; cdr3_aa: CATSRPLGLAGSGEQYF
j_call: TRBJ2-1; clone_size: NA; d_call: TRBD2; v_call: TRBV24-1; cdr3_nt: TGTGCCACCAGTGAGCCGGGACTAGGGTACAATGAGCAGTTCTTC; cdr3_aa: CATSEPGLGYNEQFF
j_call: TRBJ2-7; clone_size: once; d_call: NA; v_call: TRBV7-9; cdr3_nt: TGTGCCAGCAGCTTATTAGAGTTTTACGAGCAGTACTTC; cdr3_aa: CASSLLEFYEQYF
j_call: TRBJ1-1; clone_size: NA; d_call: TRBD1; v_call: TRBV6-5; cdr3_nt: TGTGCCAGCAGTAATTTACAGGGGGCCACTGAAGCTTTCTTT; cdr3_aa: CASSNLQGATEAFF
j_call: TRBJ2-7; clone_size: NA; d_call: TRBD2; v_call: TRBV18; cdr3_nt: TGTGCCAGCTCACAATTAGCGGGAGGAGTAGCGTACGAGCAGTACTTC; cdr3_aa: CASSQLAGGVAYEQYF
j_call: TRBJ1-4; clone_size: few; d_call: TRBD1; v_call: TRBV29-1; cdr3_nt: TGCAGCGCGACTTCCGGGACAGCCTCTAATGAAAAACTGTTTTTT; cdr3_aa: CSATSGTASNEKLFF